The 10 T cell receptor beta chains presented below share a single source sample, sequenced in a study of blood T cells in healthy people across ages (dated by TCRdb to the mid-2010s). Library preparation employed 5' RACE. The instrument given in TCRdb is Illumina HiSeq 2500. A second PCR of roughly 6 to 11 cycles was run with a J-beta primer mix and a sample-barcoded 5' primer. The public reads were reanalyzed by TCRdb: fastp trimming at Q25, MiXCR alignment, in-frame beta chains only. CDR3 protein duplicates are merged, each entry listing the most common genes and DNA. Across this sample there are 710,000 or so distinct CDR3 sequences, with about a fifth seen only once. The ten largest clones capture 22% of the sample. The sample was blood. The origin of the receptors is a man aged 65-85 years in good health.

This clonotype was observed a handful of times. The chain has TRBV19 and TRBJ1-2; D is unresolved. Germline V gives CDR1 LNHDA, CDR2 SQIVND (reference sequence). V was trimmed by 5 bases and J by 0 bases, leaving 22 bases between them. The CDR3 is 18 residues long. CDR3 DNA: TGTGCCAGTAGTCCCCCATTTGGGATTCTGACTCCTAACTATGGCTACACCTTC. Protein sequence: CASSPPFGILTPNYGYTF.

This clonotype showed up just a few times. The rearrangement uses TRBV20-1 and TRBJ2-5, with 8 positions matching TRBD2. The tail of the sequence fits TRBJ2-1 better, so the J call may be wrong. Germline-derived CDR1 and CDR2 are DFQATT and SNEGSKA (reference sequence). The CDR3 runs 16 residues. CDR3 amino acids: CSANRVGGLADDEQFF. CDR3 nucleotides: TGCAGTGCTAACAGGGTAGGTGGACTAGCCGACGATGAGCAGTTCTTC.

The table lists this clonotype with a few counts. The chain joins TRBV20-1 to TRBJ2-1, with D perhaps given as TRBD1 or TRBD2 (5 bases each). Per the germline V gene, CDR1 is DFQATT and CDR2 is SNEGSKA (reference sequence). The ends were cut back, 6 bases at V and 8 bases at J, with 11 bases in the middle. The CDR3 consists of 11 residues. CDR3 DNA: TGCAGTGCCTTGGGGCGGGATGAGCAGTTCTTC. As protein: CSALGRDEQFF.

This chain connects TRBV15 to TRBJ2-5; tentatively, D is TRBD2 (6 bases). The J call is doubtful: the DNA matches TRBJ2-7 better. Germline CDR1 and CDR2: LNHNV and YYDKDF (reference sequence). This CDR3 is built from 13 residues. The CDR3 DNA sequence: TGTGCCACCAGCAGAGATCGGGAGCTCGAGCAGTACGTC. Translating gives CATSRDRELEQYV.

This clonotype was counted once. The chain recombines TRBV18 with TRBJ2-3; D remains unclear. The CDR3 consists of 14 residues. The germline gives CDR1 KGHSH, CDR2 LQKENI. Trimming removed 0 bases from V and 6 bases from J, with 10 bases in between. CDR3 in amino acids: CASSPPGLWDTQYF. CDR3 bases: TGTGCCAGCTCACCACCGGGCTTGTGGGATACGCAGTATTTT.

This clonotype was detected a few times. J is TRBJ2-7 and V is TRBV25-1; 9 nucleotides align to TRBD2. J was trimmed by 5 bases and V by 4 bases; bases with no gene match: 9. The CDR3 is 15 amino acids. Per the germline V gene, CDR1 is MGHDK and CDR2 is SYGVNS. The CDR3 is CASSAPGLAANEQYF. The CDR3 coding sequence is TGTGCCAGCAGTGCTCCGGGACTAGCCGCCAACGAGCAGTACTTC.

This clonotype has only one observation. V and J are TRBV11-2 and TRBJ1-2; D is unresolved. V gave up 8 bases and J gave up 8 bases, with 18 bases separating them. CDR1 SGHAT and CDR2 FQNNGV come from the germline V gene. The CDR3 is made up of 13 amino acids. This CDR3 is CASSSREAGGYTF. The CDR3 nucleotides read TGTGCCAGCTCCTCTCGTGAGGCCGGGGGCTACACCTTC.

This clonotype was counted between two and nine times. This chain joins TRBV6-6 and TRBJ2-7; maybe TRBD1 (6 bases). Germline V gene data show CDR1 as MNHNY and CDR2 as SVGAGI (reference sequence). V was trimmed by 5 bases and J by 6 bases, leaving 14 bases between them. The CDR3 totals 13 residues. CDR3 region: CASSQQTGREQYF. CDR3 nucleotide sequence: TGTGCCAGCAGTCAACAAACAGGGCGCGAGCAGTACTTC.

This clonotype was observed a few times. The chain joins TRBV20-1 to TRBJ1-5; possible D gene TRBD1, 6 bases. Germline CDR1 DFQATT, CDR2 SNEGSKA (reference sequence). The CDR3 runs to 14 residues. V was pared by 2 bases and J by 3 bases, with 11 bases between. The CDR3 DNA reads TGCAGTGCTAGACGGGGGCCATCCAATCAGCCCCAGCATTTT. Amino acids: CSARRGPSNQPQHF.

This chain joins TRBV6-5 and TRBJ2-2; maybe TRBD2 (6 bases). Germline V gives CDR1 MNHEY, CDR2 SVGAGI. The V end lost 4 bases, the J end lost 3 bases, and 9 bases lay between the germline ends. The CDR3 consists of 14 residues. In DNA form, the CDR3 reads TGTGCCAGCAGTTGGCGGGATGACACCGGGGAGCTGTTTTTT. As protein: CASSWRDDTGELFF.